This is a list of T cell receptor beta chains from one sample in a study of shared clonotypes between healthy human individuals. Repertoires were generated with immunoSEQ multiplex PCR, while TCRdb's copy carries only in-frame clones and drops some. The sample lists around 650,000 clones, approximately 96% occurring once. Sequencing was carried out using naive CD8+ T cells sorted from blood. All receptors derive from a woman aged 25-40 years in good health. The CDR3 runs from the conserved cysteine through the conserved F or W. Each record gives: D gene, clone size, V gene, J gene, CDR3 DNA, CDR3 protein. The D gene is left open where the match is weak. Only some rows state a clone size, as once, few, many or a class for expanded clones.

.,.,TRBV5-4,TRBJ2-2,TGTGCCAGCAGCGCCTCGGACCTAGAGAACACCGGGGAGCTGTTTTTT,CASSASDLENTGELFF
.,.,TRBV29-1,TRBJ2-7,TGCAGCCCTCTTCGGGCCGTTAACTACGAGCAGTACTTC,CSPLRAVNYEQYF
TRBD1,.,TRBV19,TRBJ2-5,TGTGCCAGTAGTATAACGATCGGGGACAGCCAAGGGACCCAGTACTTC,CASSITIGDSQGTQYF
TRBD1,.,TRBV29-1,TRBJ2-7,TGCAGCGTTGAGGGACAGGGGCAAGCCTACGAGCAGTACTTC,CSVEGQGQAYEQYF
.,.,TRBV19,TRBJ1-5,TGTGCCAGTAGTATAGCCACGGGCGGACACAATCAGCCCCAGCATTTT,CASSIATGGHNQPQHF
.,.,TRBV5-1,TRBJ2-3,TGCGCCAGCAGCTTGGGTGCAGGGAGTACCACAGATACGCAGTATTTT,CASSLGAGSTTDTQYF
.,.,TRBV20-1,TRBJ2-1,TGCAGTGCTAGAGATCTAGGTGTTCCGTTCTTC,CSARDLGVPFF
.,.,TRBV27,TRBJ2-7,TGTGCCAGCAGTTTCCCCCCTGGTCACCGTCAATACTTC,CASSFPPGHRQYF
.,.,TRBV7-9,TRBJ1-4,TGTGCCAGCAGCTTAGTTGCGGGGCAGGCAAAACTGTTTTTT,CASSLVAGQAKLFF
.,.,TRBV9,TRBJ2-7,TGTGCCAGCGCCGCCGGACTGGGCTACGAGCAGTACTTC,CASAAGLGYEQYF
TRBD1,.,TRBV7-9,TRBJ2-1,TGTGCCAGCAGCCCTAGAGGGGGACAGGGCTTCAATGAGCAGTTCTTC,CASSPRGGQGFNEQFF
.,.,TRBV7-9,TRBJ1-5,TGTGCCAGCAGCCGTCTAAATCAGCCCCAGCATTTT,CASSRLNQPQHF
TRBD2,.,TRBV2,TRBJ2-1,TGTGCCAGCAGTGAGCAAGCGGGAGGGTCCTACAATGAGCAGTTCTTC,CASSEQAGGSYNEQFF
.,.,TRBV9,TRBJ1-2,TGTGCCAGCAGCGCCTCGGGGAGTGACTATGGCTACACCTTC,CASSASGSDYGYTF
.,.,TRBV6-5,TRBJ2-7,TGTGCCAGCAGTTACGGACAGAAACCTTCCTACGAGCAGTACTTC,CASSYGQKPSYEQYF
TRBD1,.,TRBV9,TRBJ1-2,TGTGCCAGCAGCGTAGGGGACAGGAACTATGGCTACACCTTC,CASSVGDRNYGYTF
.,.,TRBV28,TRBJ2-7,TGTGCCAGCAGTTCCTCAAGCGACGAGCAGTACTTC,CASSSSSDEQYF
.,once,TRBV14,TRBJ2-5,TGTGCCAGCAGCCACAATCTGAGACTAGGGCAAGAGACCCAGTACTTC,CASSHNLRLGQETQYF
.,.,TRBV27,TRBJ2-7,TGTGCCAGCAGTGTAAGCGGGCTCTTCTCCTACGAGCAGTACTTC,CASSVSGLFSYEQYF
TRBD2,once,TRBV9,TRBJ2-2,TGTGCCAGCAGTAGCGGGAGGGCCTCCGGGGAGCTGTTTTTT,CASSSGRASGELFF
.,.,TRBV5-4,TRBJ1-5,TGTGCCAGCAGCTTGGACGGGAATCAGCCCCAGCATTTT,CASSLDGNQPQHF
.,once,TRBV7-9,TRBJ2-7,TGTGCCAGCAGCCCCAACCTTTACGAGCAGTACTTC,CASSPNLYEQYF
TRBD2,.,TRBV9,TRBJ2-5,TGTGCCAGCAGCACACCTACTAGCGGGAGGGCCGGGAAGACCCAGTACTTC,CASSTPTSGRAGKTQYF
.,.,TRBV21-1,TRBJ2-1,TGTGCCAGCAGCGACCCCGGGACAGGGGGTTACAATGAGCAGTTCTTC,CASSDPGTGGYNEQFF
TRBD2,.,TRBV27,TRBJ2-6,TGTGCCAGCAGTCAACTAGCGGGAGGGCATGGGGCCAACGTCCTGACTTTC,CASSQLAGGHGANVLTF
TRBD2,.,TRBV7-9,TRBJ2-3,TGTGCCAGCTACCCAGGCCGGACTAGCGAATCCCTTTTT,CASYPGRTSESLF
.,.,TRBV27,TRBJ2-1,TGTGCCAGCAGTTTTGGCCCGGGAACCACGGGGAATGAGCAGTTCTTC,CASSFGPGTTGNEQFF
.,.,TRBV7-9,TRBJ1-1,TGTGCCAGCAGCTTAGGGCCCGGGCTGAACACTGAAGCTTTCTTT,CASSLGPGLNTEAFF
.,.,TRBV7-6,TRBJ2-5,TGTGCCAGCAGCTTAGTGGGGGTGAACCGCGGGGAAGAGACCCAGTACTTC,CASSLVGVNRGEETQYF
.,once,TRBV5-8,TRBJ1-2,TGTGCCAGCAGCTTGTATGGCGCTAACTATGACTACACCTTC,CASSLYGANYDYTF
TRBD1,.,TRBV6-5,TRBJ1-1,TGTGCCAGCAGTTATGTGAGGGGGCAGGATACTGAAGCTTTCTTT,CASSYVRGQDTEAFF
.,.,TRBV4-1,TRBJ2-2,TGCGCCAGCAGCCAAGAGAGGGGGGTGATGAACACCGGGGAGCTGTTTTTT,CASSQERGVMNTGELFF
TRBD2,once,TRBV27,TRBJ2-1,TGTGCCAGCACCCGAGGGACTAGCGGGAGGGCCGGGTACAATGAGCAGTTCTTC,CASTRGTSGRAGYNEQFF
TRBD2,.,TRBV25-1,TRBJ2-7,TGTGCCAGCAGTGGCGGGAGGGTCCGTGGGGAGCAGTACTTC,CASSGGRVRGEQYF
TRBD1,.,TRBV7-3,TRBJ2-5,TGTGCCAGCAGCTTGACAGGGGGCTACGAGACCCAGTACTTC,CASSLTGGYETQYF
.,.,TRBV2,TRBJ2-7,TGTGCCAGCAGTGAAACGGAGAATACCTCGGTGCAGTACTTC,CASSETENTSVQYF
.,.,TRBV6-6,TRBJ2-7,TGTGCCAGCAGTTACGGCGGTCGGAGGGACGAGCAGTACTTC,CASSYGGRRDEQYF
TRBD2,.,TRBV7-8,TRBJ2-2,TGTGCCAGCAGCCCTAGGGGACTAGCGGGAGAAGGTGGCACCGGGGAGCTGTTTTTT,CASSPRGLAGEGGTGELFF
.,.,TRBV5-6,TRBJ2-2,TGTGCCAGCAGCTTGTTCGTCGGGAGCACCGGGGAGCTGTTTTTT,CASSLFVGSTGELFF
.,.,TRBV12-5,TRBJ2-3,TGTGCTAGTGGTTTCTCCCGGGAACGGGATACGCAGTATTTT,CASGFSRERDTQYF
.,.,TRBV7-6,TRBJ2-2,TGTGCCAGCAGCCGAGGTCTCCCCGTTAACACCGGGGAGCTGTTTTTT,CASSRGLPVNTGELFF
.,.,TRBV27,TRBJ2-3,TGTGCCAGCAGTTTATTGGGGAGGTCCACAGATACGCAGTATTTT,CASSLLGRSTDTQYF
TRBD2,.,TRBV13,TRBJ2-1,TGTGCCAGCAGCTTTCCACAGCGGGGGTTAGATGAGCAGTTCTTC,CASSFPQRGLDEQFF
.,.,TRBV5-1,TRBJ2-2,TGCGCCAGCAGCTTGGAGCAGCCGAACACCGGGGAGCTGTTTTTT,CASSLEQPNTGELFF
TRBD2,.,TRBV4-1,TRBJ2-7,TGCGCCAGCAGCCCCGGACCGGGAGGGGTCTACGAGCAGTACTTC,CASSPGPGGVYEQYF
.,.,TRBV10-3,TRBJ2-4,TGTGCCATCGGAGGCGGCAAAAACATTCAGTACTTC,CAIGGGKNIQYF
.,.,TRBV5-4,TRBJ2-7,TGTGCCAGCAGTGCCGGGGAAAACCCCTACGAGCAGTACTTC,CASSAGENPYEQYF
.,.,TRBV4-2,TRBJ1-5,TGTGCCAGCAGCCAAAGGGGAGGCGCCGTCAATCAGCCCCAGCATTTT,CASSQRGGAVNQPQHF